The entry that follows covers one TCR beta chain sequence. It has no known antigen specificity. No much larger clone is present one base from it, and per-base qualities are unavailable. CDR1 and CDR2 are read off the germline V gene as SGHVS and FNYEAQ. Germline trimming amounts to 6 bases on V and 0 bases on J, with 15 as the count of junction bases outside the gene matches. Taken from cysteine to phenylalanine, the CDR3 has 19 residues. The DNA shown is the 57-base CDR3, in frame from base 1. This record belongs to a study of identical twins (dated by TCRdb to the mid-2010s). About the full investigation: The study deep-sequenced TCR alpha and beta repertoires from monozygotic twins, unrelated adults of various ages and cord blood to test whether fetal clonotypes persist. To rule out contamination, replicate twin experiments were performed at different times with different library preparation protocols.

The paper's findings and limits, for the study overall: Compared with coincidental sharing between unrelated individuals, out-of-frame TCR alpha sequences shared between twins showed an excess of sequences with low generation probability. In monozygotic twins, recombination models systematically underestimated out-of-frame TCR alpha sharing, but the models matched the sharing seen between unrelated individuals. A weaker excess of twin sharing was found in beta out-of-frame sequences because the signal-to-noise ratio was lowered by fewer shared sequences. Fewer insertions were carried by abundant cord blood beta clonotypes; a weaker similar trend was observed in young adult naive repertoires, while no such trend was observed in memory repertoires. Conclusions relied on cross-sectional statistical analysis, since the same donors could not be followed over many years. Invariant T cells such as MAIT and iNKT could partly confound zero-insertion analyses, though diverse VJ usage argued against this for most clonotypes.

All donors were healthy Caucasians. Three pairs of female monozygotic twins, all aged roughly 18 to 29 years, made up the twin cohort. CD4+ and CD8+ T cell populations were isolated with positive isolation kits from Invitrogen. The library was prepared using 5' RACE. Sequencing was carried out with an Illumina HiSeq 2000. Template switching added a universal primer binding site, and the final cDNA carried a unique molecular identifier that allowed TCR cDNA molecules to be counted accurately. Specific primers in the conserved constant-segment region were used to synthesize first-strand cDNA for the TCR alpha and beta chains. To control for contamination, every cDNA library was double barcoded, receiving both a SMART-Mk sample barcode and Illumina barcodes. TruSeq adapter sequences, together with Illumina sample barcodes, were added in two successive PCR steps. The Illumina HiSeq platform was used with custom primers to sequence TCR alpha and beta cDNA libraries. In the source study's methods: Raw reads were processed with MiGEC to extract unique molecular identifiers, and MiXCR was used to determine CDR3 positions. Recombination models were inferred per individual with the repgenHMM and IGoR tools using an EM algorithm. Shared clonotype analysis was performed with the tcR package in R, normalizing sharing by the product of cloneset sizes. To study raw recombination without the effects of thymic and clonal selection, out-of-frame nonproductive sequences were analyzed. The public reads were reanalyzed by TCRdb: fastp trimming at Q25, MiXCR alignment, in-frame beta chains only. Each entry is one CDR3 protein sequence, shown with its most common DNA and genes. The V and J calls come from TCRdb's annotation, not from the publication. The table for this sample lists hundreds of thousands of distinct CDR3 sequences; roughly an eighth of them were counted only once. The biggest ten clones account for approximately 7.9% of the sample.

This sample also belongs to another study, concerning yellow fever vaccine responses in identical twins. That second publication adds: The authors reported that the T cell response to vaccination in identical twins appeared partly convergent and partly personalized. The study precisely tracked vaccine-responding T cell clones in identical twins.

Recombination linked TRBV7-6 to TRBJ2-3, with 10 bases matching TRBD1. The material sequenced was CD8+ T cells sorted from blood. The sequence came from a woman aged 18-29 years in good health. The DNA reads as follows: TGTGCCAGCAGTCATCCCCGGGACAGGGGCTCCGTGAGCACAGATACGCAGTATTTT. Its product reads: CASSHPRDRGSVSTDTQYF.